The clone carrying this T cell receptor (beta chain) was picked up a small number of times. This sample was included in a study of beta chain features in type 1 diabetes. Turning to the study itself: All samples together contributed 100 million to 120 million sorted cells for examination.

The CDR3 length is 13 residues. With 1 base removed from V and 0 bases from J, the gap between germline ends came to 4 bases. Germline CDR1 is SGDLS and CDR2 is YYNGEE. The whole isolated RNA underwent reverse transcription, so sequencing captured expressed TCRB transcripts. Some clones are missing from TCRdb's copy, which holds only in-frame ones; the method was immunoSEQ multiplex PCR. Of 400,000 to 500,000 clones in the sample, approximately 14% were seen once. The sequence was collected from a man aged 25 to 40 in good health. The source material was naive CD4+ T cells from blood. The J gene is TRBJ1-1, the V gene TRBV9; no reliable D call. This CDR3 reads CASSVKVNTEAFF. In nucleotides, the CDR3 is TGTGCCAGCAGCGTAAAAGTGAACACTGAAGCTTTCTTT.